What follows are 30 T cell receptor beta chains derived from one specimen sequenced in a study of post-analysis software for immune sequencing data. Included in the TCR beta cDNA libraries were unique molecular identifiers. TCRdb recomputed calls from the PCR reads with MiXCR, one row per CDR3 protein. The table has over 150,000 distinct CDR3 sequences, roughly 35% seen once; the top ten hold 28%. The specimen comprised blood, sampled after autologous hematopoietic stem cell transplantation. These receptors were collected from a girl aged 10 to 17 with multiple sclerosis.

This clonotype was observed a few times. The chain combines TRBV29-1 with TRBJ2-4, with D possibly matching TRBD1 (6 bases). Germline V gene data show CDR1 as SQVTM and CDR2 as ANQGSEA. The CDR3 has 14 amino acids. The V and J ends lost 5 bases and 0 bases respectively, with 11 bases between them. The CDR3 is CSVTGPLAKNIQYF. CDR3 DNA sequence: TGCAGCGTTACAGGGCCCCTAGCCAAAAACATTCAGTACTTC.

Turning to this clonotype: A much larger clonotype is one base distant, so this may be a read error. J is TRBJ1-2 and V is TRBV12-3 or TRBV12-4, with unresolved D. The V end lost 2 bases, the J end lost 6 bases, and 10 bases lay between the germline ends. This CDR3 comprises 13 residues. This CDR3 is CASSLKEFHGYTF. For the CDR3, the DNA is TGTGCCAGCAGTTTAAAGGAGTTCCATGGCTACACCTTC.

Note on this clonotype: This clone may be a read error of a much larger clone one base away. This chain links TRBV2 with TRBJ2-1; 11 bases are shared with TRBD2. The CDR3 is 17 amino acids. CDR1 and CDR2 (germline): SNHLY, FYNNEI. As DNA, the CDR3 is TGTGCCAGCAGGACGACTAGCGGGACAAACTCCTGCAATGAGCAGTTCTTC. Translated, it gives CASRTTSGTNSCNEQFF.

This chain uses TRBV18 with TRBJ2-5; no definite D call. The DNA end favors TRBJ2-7, so the J call may be wrong. Germline values: CDR1 KGHSH, CDR2 LQKENI. This CDR3 spans 11 amino acids. Here the CDR3 reads CVGSLRGEQYF. CDR3 nucleotide sequence: TGTGTCGGCTCCCTCCGAGGCGAGCAGTACTTC.

This clonotype has only one observation. Germline and junction disagree at one end, which may indicate a read error. The chain joins TRBV11-1 to TRBJ2-2, with 8 bases matching TRBD1. CDR1 and CDR2 from the germline V gene are SGHAT and FQDESV (reference sequence). The CDR3 is 15 amino acids. This CDR3 reads CASSRDRGYTEELFF. In nucleotides, the CDR3 is TGTGCCAGCAGCCGCGACAGGGGTTACACCGAGGAGCTGTTTTTT.

This clonotype has more than one count but fewer than ten. The chain combines TRBV7-6 with TRBJ2-1, with TRBD1 identical over 9 bases. CDR3 size: 16 residues. Germline loops: CDR1 SGHVS, CDR2 FNYEAQ. V was pared by 5 bases and J by 1 base, with 6 bases of the junction left unmatched. CDR3 in DNA: TGTGCCAGCAGCCGACGTGACAGGGGGTCCTACAATGAGCAGTTCTTC. Protein: CASSRRDRGSYNEQFF. Full variable domain (outside the CDR3, taken from reference TRBV7-6 and TRBJ2-1): GAGVSQSPRYKVTKRGQDVALRCDPISGHVSLYWYRQALGQGPEFLTYFNYEAQQDKSGLPNDRFSAERPEGSISTLTIQRTEQRDSAMYRCASSRRDRGSYNEQFFGPGTRLTVL.

J is TRBJ2-5 and V is TRBV7-2; the match to TRBD2 covers 8 bases. The junction had 10 bases not matched to a gene; V was cut back by 1 base and J by 6 bases. Germline values: CDR1 SGHTA, CDR2 FQGNSA. The CDR3 spans 16 residues. The CDR3 DNA reads TGTGCCAGCAGCTTAGTCGCCGGGACTAGTCTTCAGACCCAGTACTTC. The encoded protein is CASSLVAGTSLQTQYF. Full variable domain (missing parts from reference TRBV7-2 and TRBJ2-5): GAGVSQSPSNKVTEKGKDVELRCDPISGHTALYWYRQSLGQGLEFLIYFQGNSAPDKSGLPSDRFSAERTGGSVSTLTIQRTQQEDSAVYLCASSLVAGTSLQTQYFGPGTRLLVL.

The chain couples TRBV27 to TRBJ1-1; unclear D gene. This CDR3 has 13 residues. Trimming removed 3 bases from V and 2 bases from J, with 7 bases in between. Germline assignment: CDR1 MNHEY and CDR2 SMNVEV (reference sequence). Here the CDR3 DNA reads TGTGCCAGCAGTTTCGGCACAAACACTGAAGCTTTCTTT. Protein product: CASSFGTNTEAFF.

A single count supports this clonotype. The V and J genes are TRBV5-1 and TRBJ1-1; TRBD1 matches at 7 bases. The ends lost 3 bases at V and 3 bases at J; junction bases unmatched: 8. In germline, CDR1 is SGHRS, CDR2 YFSETQ. This CDR3 has 15 amino acids. This chain's CDR3 is CASSYGQVADTEAFF. The CDR3 coding sequence is TGCGCCAGCAGCTACGGACAGGTGGCGGACACTGAAGCTTTCTTT.

This clonotype came up a few times. This sequence joins TRBV15 and TRBJ2-1; D might be TRBD1 (5 bases). This CDR3 spans 16 amino acids. The ends were cut back, 0 bases at V and 7 bases at J, with 16 bases in the middle. CDR1 is LNHNV and CDR2 is YYDKDF in the germline V gene (reference sequence). The DNA of the CDR3 is TGTGCCACCAGCAGAGATGGACACCCTAGTAGGAATGAGCAGTTCTTC. Residues: CATSRDGHPSRNEQFF.

DNA of the CDR3: TGTGCCAGCAGTGAAGGCCAAGGTATAGCCAAAAACATTCAGTACTTC. It yields the protein CASSEGQGIAKNIQYF. The chain carries TRBV6-1 and TRBJ2-4, with D unclear. Looked up from germline, CDR1 is MNHNS and CDR2 is SASEGT. The CDR3 is 16 residues long. Trimming stripped 1 base from V and 0 bases from J, with 10 bases between.

In the case of this clonotype: An end of the junction does not agree with germline; a read error may underlie this. V gene TRBV27 combines with J gene TRBJ1-6; D remains unclear. This CDR3 region has 15 residues. CDR1 is MNHEY and CDR2 is SMNVEV in the germline V gene (reference sequence). The DNA for the CDR3 is TGTGCTAGCAGTTTAAGCGGCTCCTATAATTCACCCCTCCACTTT. This sequence encodes CASSLSGSYNSPLHF.

The chain couples TRBV7-3 to TRBJ2-1; 12 positions match TRBD2. V was pared by 5 bases and J by 4 bases, with 6 bases of the junction left unmatched. Germline loops: CDR1 SGHTA, CDR2 FQGTGA. The CDR3 covers 16 residues. CDR3 residues: CASSPLAGGSYNEQFF. For the CDR3, the DNA is TGTGCCAGCAGCCCGCTAGCGGGAGGGTCTTACAATGAGCAGTTCTTC.

A few counts support this clonotype. V gene TRBV20-1 combines with J gene TRBJ2-4, with 8 bases fitting TRBD2. Trimming at V came to 6 bases and at J to 7 bases, leaving 17 bases not matched to a gene. CDR1 is DFQATT and CDR2 is SNEGSKA in the germline V gene (reference sequence). The CDR3 is 16 amino acids. The chain's CDR3 is CSAQNREGRVRNIQYF. In nucleotides, the CDR3 is TGCAGTGCCCAAAACCGGGAGGGCCGGGTACGGAACATTCAGTACTTC.

This clonotype was counted a few times. The chain carries TRBV29-1 and TRBJ2-5; D might be TRBD1 (6 bases). The CDR3 totals 12 residues. Germline V gives CDR1 SQVTM, CDR2 ANQGSEA. Trimming left V 3 bases short and J 4 bases short, with 9 bases between. The CDR3 loop reads CSVDRGRETQYF. The CDR3 DNA sequence: TGCAGCGTTGACAGGGGTCGAGAGACCCAGTACTTC.

This rearrangement joins TRBV7-3 to TRBJ2-1; 7 positions agree with TRBD2. With V trimmed by 4 bases and J by 8 bases, 8 bases remained unmatched. This CDR3 is 14 amino acids long. Per germline, CDR1 SGHTA and CDR2 FQGTGA. DNA for the CDR3: TGTGCCAGCAGCTACGACGGGAGGTCTTATGAGCAGTTCTTC. Translating it yields CASSYDGRSYEQFF.

V gene TRBV9 combines with J gene TRBJ2-5; the match to TRBD1 covers 8 bases. The assigned J gene may be wrong: the sequence end matches TRBJ2-7 better. The CDR3 runs 17 residues. Germline CDR1 is SGDLS and CDR2 is YYNGEE. CDR3 region: CASSVDPGQGIRAEQYF. In nucleotides, the CDR3 is TGTGCCAGCAGCGTAGATCCAGGACAGGGAATAAGGGCCGAGCAGTACTTC.

This clonotype occurred once. V and J are TRBV11-1 and TRBJ2-1; no clear D gene. Germline values: CDR1 SGHAT, CDR2 FQDESV (reference sequence). Trimming took 10 bases from V and 5 from J, leaving 12 bases between them. This CDR3 is 12 amino acids long. CDR3 region: CANSSLHNEQFF. The CDR3 region has the DNA TGTGCCAACAGTTCCCTTCACAATGAGCAGTTCTTC.

This clonotype has more than one count but fewer than ten. The V and J genes are TRBV3-1 and TRBJ2-7; D perhaps matches TRBD2 (6 bases). In germline, CDR1 is LGHDT, CDR2 YNNKEL (reference sequence). Deletions cut 6 bases from V and 7 bases from J, with 13 bases between. The CDR3 runs to 12 residues. CDR3 residues: CASSQTRGEQYF. The CDR3 region has the DNA TGTGCCAGCAGTCAGACACGGGGGGAGCAGTACTTC.

This clonotype showed up just a few times. The CDR3 sequence: CASSYRDRGPYEQYF. For the CDR3, the DNA is TGTGCCAGCAGTTACCGGGACAGGGGCCCCTACGAGCAGTACTTC. The chain is built from TRBV6-2 or TRBV6-3 and TRBJ2-7; TRBD1 aligns across 10 bases. Trimming at V came to 2 bases and at J to 2 bases, leaving 3 bases not matched to a gene. Germline CDR1 reads MNHEY; CDR2 reads SVGEGT. The CDR3 totals 15 residues.

The chain links TRBV6-5 to TRBJ1-3; D ambiguous. The CDR3 contains 16 residues. In germline, CDR1 is MNHEY, CDR2 SVGAGI. V gave up 2 bases and J gave up 0 bases, with 11 bases separating them. CDR3 region: CASSYRPGISGNTIYF. The DNA for the CDR3 is TGTGCCAGCAGTTACAGGCCGGGGATCTCTGGAAACACCATATATTTT.

The chain has TRBV29-1 and TRBJ2-4, with D possibly TRBD2 on 5 matching bases. The germline V and J ends were trimmed by 4 bases and 1 base, with 8 bases remaining between them. This CDR3 spans 13 amino acids. CDR1 and CDR2 from the germline V gene are SQVTM and ANQGSEA. This CDR3 reads CSVAPGAKNIQYF. The CDR3 nucleotides are TGCAGCGTTGCCCCGGGGGCCAAAAACATTCAGTACTTC.

This clonotype was seen many times. CDR3 protein: CAREDSRGTYEQYF. Here the CDR3 DNA reads TGTGCCAGGGAGGACTCCCGGGGAACCTACGAGCAGTACTTC. The gene calls are TRBV6-5 and TRBJ2-7; a weak D match, TRBD2 (5 bases). This CDR3 spans 14 amino acids. Trimming cost V 9 bases and J 2 bases, with 17 bases left between them. The germline V gene has CDR1 MNHEY and CDR2 SVGAGI.

To note about this clonotype: The junction differs from germline at one of its ends, possibly a read error. The CDR3 nucleotides read TGTGCCTGCAGTTACGAGTACGAGCAGTACTTC. Encoded protein: CACSYEYEQYF. The chain recombines TRBV6-2 or TRBV6-3 with TRBJ2-7; D unresolved. Germline V gene data show CDR1 as MNHEY and CDR2 as SVGEGT. The CDR3 spans 11 residues.

This rearrangement joins TRBV20-1 to TRBJ2-3; 11 positions match TRBD2. The CDR3 runs 17 residues. Germline V gene lookup returns CDR1 DFQATT and CDR2 SNEGSKA (reference sequence). Trimming cost V 3 bases and J 3 bases; bases outside gene matches: 11. This CDR3 is CSASGGLAGGPTDTQYF. The CDR3 region has the DNA TGCAGTGCTAGTGGGGGGTTAGCGGGAGGGCCAACAGATACGCAGTATTTT.

The V gene is TRBV20-1, the J gene TRBJ2-1; 12 bases align to TRBD2. From germline, CDR1 is DFQATT and CDR2 SNEGSKA (reference sequence). J was trimmed by 7 bases and V by 6 bases; bases with no gene match: 4. CDR3 length: 13 amino acids. CDR3 bases: TGCAGTGCGCGACTAGCGGGAGTGAATGAGCAGTTCTTC. This gives the protein CSARLAGVNEQFF.

V is TRBV18 and J is TRBJ1-2; D not resolved. The CDR3 is 17 residues long. The V gene lost 2 bases and the J gene lost 1 base, with 17 bases spanning the gap. Germline V CDR1 and CDR2: KGHSH, LQKENI. The CDR3 here is CASSPDERLTFNYGYTF. CDR3 bases: TGTGCCAGCTCACCAGATGAAAGGCTAACTTTTAACTATGGCTACACCTTC.

This clonotype was found many times. This chain links TRBV7-2 with TRBJ2-4, with 9 bases aligning to TRBD2. CDR1 is SGHTA, CDR2 FQGNSA, per germline. The CDR3 spans 19 residues. V trimming: 0 bases; J trimming: 0 bases; junction bases outside the gene matches: 9. CDR3 sequence (DNA): TGTGCCAGCAGCTTAGCGTCTAGCGGGGCTACCATAGCCAAAAACATTCAGTACTTC. This sequence encodes CASSLASSGATIAKNIQYF.

This clonotype was observed a handful of times. The V and J genes are TRBV6-5 and TRBJ2-7, with 11 nucleotides matching TRBD2. J gave up 3 bases and V 4 bases, and 5 bases lay outside the gene matches. There are 15 residues in the CDR3. Germline loops: CDR1 MNHEY, CDR2 SVGAGI. CDR3 sequence: CASSSVGLAGYEQYF. The CDR3 DNA reads TGTGCCAGCAGTTCAGTAGGACTAGCGGGCTACGAGCAGTACTTC.

At least ten counts were recorded for this clonotype. The rearrangement links TRBV11-2 to TRBJ1-6; TRBD1 is a possible D gene (5 bases). Trimming removed 5 bases from V and 9 bases from J, with 11 bases in between. CDR1 is SGHAT, CDR2 FQNNGV, per germline. The CDR3 extends over 13 amino acids. The CDR3 coding sequence is TGTGCCAGCAGCGCAGGGCAGGGTTCACCCCTCCACTTT. Translating gives CASSAGQGSPLHF.